A single sample is the source of the 20 T cell receptor beta chains below, sequenced in a study of cytomegalovirus exposure and HLA in healthy donors. Primers included in the PCR were 60 Vbeta and 13 Jbeta primers. The protocol was immunoSEQ multiplex PCR, while the TCRdb copy is restricted to in-frame clones and leaves out a portion. The profile shows 160,000 or so clones, 82% of them singletons. The specimen sequenced was PBMCs. Source of these receptors: a woman aged 45-65 years in good health and CMV-seropositive.

The chain has TRBV2 and TRBJ2-4; 8 nucleotides match TRBD1. Germline CDR1 SNHLY, CDR2 FYNNEI. After removal of 1 base from V and 13 bases from J, the junction contained 6 bases not matched to a gene. The CDR3 spans 13 residues. Here the CDR3 reads CASSEDTGGVQYF. CDR3 DNA: TGTGCCAGCAGTGAAGATACAGGGGGAGTGCAGTACTTC.

This CDR3 reads CATRTGVNSPLHF. For the CDR3, the DNA is TGTGCCACAAGGACAGGGGTAAATTCACCCCTCCACTTT. The rearrangement links TRBV18 to TRBJ1-6; 9 bases fit TRBD1. The trim removed 10 bases at V and 7 bases at J, leaving 5 bases unmatched. CDR1 is KGHSH and CDR2 is LQKENI in the germline V gene. The CDR3 has 13 residues. The full variable domain, with the rest looked up from reference TRBV18 and TRBJ1-6, is NAGVMQNPRHLVRRRGQEARLRCSPMKGHSHVYWYRQLPEEGLKFMVYLQKENIIDESGMPKERFSAEFPKEGPSILRIQQVVRGDSAAYFCATRTGVNSPLHFGNGTRLTVT.

The chain recombines TRBV6-1 with TRBJ1-1, with D uncertain. Germline V lookup: CDR1 MNHNS, CDR2 SASEGT. Trimming took off 2 bases at V and 1 base at J, with 5 bases between the two ends. This CDR3 comprises 13 residues. CDR3 sequence: CASSENWNTEAFF. CDR3 DNA sequence: TGTGCCAGCAGTGAAAACTGGAACACTGAAGCTTTCTTT.

The chain uses TRBV27 and TRBJ2-5, with D possibly being TRBD1 (6 bases). V shed 1 base and J shed 5 bases, with 14 bases lying between them. The CDR3 runs to 15 residues. Looked up from germline, CDR1 is MNHEY and CDR2 is SMNVEV (reference sequence). The CDR3 is CASSLFRGARETQYF. For the CDR3, the DNA is TGTGCCAGCAGTTTATTCAGGGGAGCGCGGGAGACCCAGTACTTC.

The chain links TRBV19 to TRBJ1-2; D unresolved. Trimming took 1 base from V and 0 from J, leaving 6 bases between them. This CDR3 contains 14 residues. Per the germline V gene, CDR1 is LNHDA and CDR2 is SQIVND (reference sequence). The CDR3 DNA sequence: TGTGCCAGTAGTATAGCTGGAGCTAACTATGGCTACACCTTC. This encodes CASSIAGANYGYTF.

The chain combines TRBV7-2 with TRBJ1-5; D remains ambiguous. The CDR3 runs to 15 residues. Trimming took 1 base from V and 5 from J, leaving 12 bases between them. The germline V gene has CDR1 SGHTA and CDR2 FQGNSA. The CDR3 protein is CASSLDGGGYQPQHF. The DNA of the CDR3 is TGTGCCAGCAGCTTAGACGGCGGTGGGTATCAGCCCCAGCATTTT.

The chain employs TRBV14 and TRBJ1-1, with a tentative D call TRBD1 (5 bases). Germline CDR1 reads SGHDN; CDR2 reads FVKESK. This CDR3 comprises 12 residues. The V end lost 6 bases, the J end lost 5 bases, and 10 bases lay between the germline ends. The CDR3 loop reads CASRWQGTEAFF. CDR3 nucleotide sequence: TGTGCCAGCAGATGGCAGGGAACTGAAGCTTTCTTT. Full variable domain (rest looked up from reference TRBV14 and TRBJ1-1): EAGVTQFPSHSVIEKGQTVTLRCDPISGHDNLYWYRRVMGKEIKFLLHFVKESKQDESGMPNNRFLAERTGGTYSTLKVQPAELEDSGVYFCASRWQGTEAFFGQGTRLTVV.

V gene TRBV30 combines with J gene TRBJ2-1; a weak D match, TRBD1 (6 bases). The V end lost 2 bases, the J end lost 9 bases, and 14 bases lay between the germline ends. The CDR3 contains 13 residues. Germline V gene data show CDR1 as GTSNPN and CDR2 as SVGIG (reference sequence). The CDR3 here is CAWSIRQGSEQFF. The CDR3 bases are TGTGCCTGGAGTATCCGGCAGGGGAGTGAGCAGTTCTTC.

This chain uses TRBV29-1 with TRBJ2-7; 10 bases map to TRBD1. Germline V lookup: CDR1 SQVTM, CDR2 ANQGSEA. The J segment lost 0 bases and the V segment lost 6 bases, leaving 8 bases of the junction unmatched. CDR3 size: 15 residues. The CDR3 here is CSVETGGGFSYEQYF. CDR3 sequence (DNA): TGCAGCGTCGAGACAGGGGGCGGTTTCTCCTACGAGCAGTACTTC.

The chain combines TRBV10-1 with TRBJ1-1; 7 nucleotides line up with TRBD1. The J segment lost 2 bases and the V segment lost 2 bases, leaving 5 bases of the junction unmatched. The CDR3 covers 15 residues. Germline V lookup: CDR1 WNHNN, CDR2 SYGVQD (reference sequence). CDR3 coding DNA: TGCGCCAGCAGTGAGATGGGGACAGCAAACACTGAAGCTTTCTTT. It encodes CASSEMGTANTEAFF.

The rearrangement joins TRBV30 to TRBJ2-3, with 7 nucleotides matching TRBD2. The V segment lost 0 bases and the J segment 6 bases; nucleotides outside the gene matches: 12. Looked up from germline, CDR1 is GTSNPN and CDR2 is SVGIG (reference sequence). The CDR3 extends over 16 amino acids. DNA for the CDR3: TGTGCCTGGAGTGTACGGGGGGTCTACACCACTGATACGCAGTATTTT. Its translation: CAWSVRGVYTTDTQYF.

CDR3 nucleotides: TGCGCCAGCAGCCAGGGACAGGTAAGAAAGATGAACACTGAAGCTTTCTTT. It encodes CASSQGQVRKMNTEAFF. V is TRBV5-1 and J is TRBJ1-1, with 8 bases that match TRBD1. V gave up 4 bases and J gave up 0 bases; unmatched junction bases: 11. The CDR3 is 17 residues long. Germline-derived CDR1 and CDR2 are SGHRS and YFSETQ.

The V call is TRBV14, the J call TRBJ1-4; 7 bases are shared with TRBD1. CDR3 length: 13 residues. Germline V lookup: CDR1 SGHDN, CDR2 FVKESK. J gave up 7 bases and V 4 bases, and 3 bases lay outside the gene matches. This CDR3 is CASSLGQVEKLFF. The CDR3 nucleotides are TGTGCCAGCAGCCTCGGACAGGTTGAAAAACTGTTTTTT.

The V gene is TRBV5-5, the J gene TRBJ2-7; 7 bases map to TRBD1. CDR1 is SGHKS and CDR2 is YYEKEE in the germline V gene (reference sequence). The CDR3 has 14 residues. Trimming at V came to 5 bases and at J to 8 bases, leaving 13 bases not matched to a gene. CDR3 coding DNA: TGTGCCAGCAGAACCTTTACAGGGGAAGAGAAGCAGTACTTC. Its translation is CASRTFTGEEKQYF.

This clone was found once. This chain links TRBV19 with TRBJ2-1, with a weak D call TRBD1 (6 bases). This CDR3 is 14 amino acids long. CDR1 is LNHDA and CDR2 is SQIVND in the germline V gene (reference sequence). V gave up 6 bases and J gave up 3 bases, with 12 bases separating them. The DNA for the CDR3 is TGTGCCAGTAGACGAGGGGACAACTACAATGAGCAGTTCTTC. This translates into CASRRGDNYNEQFF.

The chain uses TRBV6-1 and TRBJ2-7; D unclear. V was trimmed by 1 base and J by 6 bases, leaving 16 bases between them. The germline V gene encodes CDR1 MNHNS and CDR2 SASEGT. This CDR3 is 15 amino acids long. CDR3 nucleotide sequence: TGTGCCAGCAGTGAAGATCGGGTTGAGGTCTCCGAGCAGTACTTC. Protein product: CASSEDRVEVSEQYF.

The V and J genes are TRBV7-2 and TRBJ2-6; D uncertain. The CDR3 runs 15 residues. Trimming took off 5 bases at V and 1 base at J, with 9 bases between the two ends. In germline, CDR1 is SGHTA, CDR2 FQGNSA. The CDR3 here is CASSVQSSGANVLTF. The CDR3 nucleotides read TGTGCCAGCAGCGTACAGTCGTCTGGGGCCAACGTCCTGACTTTC.

V and J are TRBV19 and TRBJ2-7, with TRBD1 identical over 7 bases. Looked up from germline, CDR1 is LNHDA and CDR2 is SQIVND (reference sequence). This CDR3 comprises 15 residues. J gave up 1 base and V 5 bases, and 8 bases lay outside the gene matches. The CDR3 bases are TGTGCCAGTAGTTCGACAGGGATCGGGTCCTACGAGCAGTACTTC. The encoded protein is CASSSTGIGSYEQYF.

The genes are TRBV18 and TRBJ2-7; perhaps TRBD2 as D (5 bases). Per germline, CDR1 KGHSH and CDR2 LQKENI. With 3 bases removed from V and 2 bases from J, the gap between germline ends came to 17 bases. The CDR3 covers 16 residues. The CDR3 sequence: CASSPKVGVEAYEQYF. The CDR3 nucleotides are TGTGCCAGCTCACCCAAAGTGGGAGTCGAAGCCTACGAGCAGTACTTC.

In its sample, this clone was seen once. V usage is TRBV27 and J usage is TRBJ2-7, with no clear D. Germline lookup yields CDR1 MNHEY and CDR2 SMNVEV (reference sequence). The germline V and J ends were trimmed by 0 bases and 3 bases, with 6 bases remaining between them. The CDR3 is 13 amino acids. Here the CDR3 reads CASSLSYGYEQYF. The DNA for the CDR3 is TGTGCCAGCAGTTTATCGTACGGCTACGAGCAGTACTTC.